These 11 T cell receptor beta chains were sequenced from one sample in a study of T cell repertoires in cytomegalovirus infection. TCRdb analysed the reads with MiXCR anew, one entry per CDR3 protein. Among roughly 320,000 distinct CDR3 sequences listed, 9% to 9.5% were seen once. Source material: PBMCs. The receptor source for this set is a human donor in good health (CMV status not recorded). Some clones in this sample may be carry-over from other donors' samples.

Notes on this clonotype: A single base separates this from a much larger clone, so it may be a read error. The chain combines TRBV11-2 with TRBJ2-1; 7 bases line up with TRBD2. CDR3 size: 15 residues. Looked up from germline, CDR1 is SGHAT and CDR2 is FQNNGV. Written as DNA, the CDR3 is TGTGCCGGCAGCTTAGGCTTAAGCGGGGACAATGAGCAGTTCTTC. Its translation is CAGSLGLSGDNEQFF.

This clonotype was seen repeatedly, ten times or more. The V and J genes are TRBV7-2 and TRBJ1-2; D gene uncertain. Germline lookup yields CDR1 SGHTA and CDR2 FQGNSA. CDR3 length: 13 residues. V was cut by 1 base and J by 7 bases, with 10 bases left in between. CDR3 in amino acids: CASSLGVGAGYTF. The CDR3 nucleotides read TGTGCCAGCAGCTTAGGAGTCGGTGCTGGCTACACCTTC.

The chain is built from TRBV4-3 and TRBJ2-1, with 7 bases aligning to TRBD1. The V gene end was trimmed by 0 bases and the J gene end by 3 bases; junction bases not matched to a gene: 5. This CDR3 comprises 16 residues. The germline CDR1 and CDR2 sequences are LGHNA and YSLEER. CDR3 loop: CASSQEGQGVYNEQFF. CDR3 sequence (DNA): TGCGCCAGCAGCCAAGAAGGGCAGGGGGTCTACAATGAGCAGTTCTTC.

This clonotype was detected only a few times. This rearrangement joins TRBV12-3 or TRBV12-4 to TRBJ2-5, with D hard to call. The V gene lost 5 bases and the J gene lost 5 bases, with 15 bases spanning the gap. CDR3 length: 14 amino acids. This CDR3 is CASSPWAGRETQYF. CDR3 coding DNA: TGTGCCAGCAGTCCTTGGGCTGGCCGGGAGACCCAGTACTTC.

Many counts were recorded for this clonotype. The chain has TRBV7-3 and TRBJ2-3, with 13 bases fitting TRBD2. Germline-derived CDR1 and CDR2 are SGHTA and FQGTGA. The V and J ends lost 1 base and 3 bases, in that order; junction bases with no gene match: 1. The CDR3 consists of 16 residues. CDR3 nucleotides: TGTGCCAGCAGCTTAATGGGACTAGCGGGGACAGATACGCAGTATTTT. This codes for CASSLMGLAGTDTQYF.

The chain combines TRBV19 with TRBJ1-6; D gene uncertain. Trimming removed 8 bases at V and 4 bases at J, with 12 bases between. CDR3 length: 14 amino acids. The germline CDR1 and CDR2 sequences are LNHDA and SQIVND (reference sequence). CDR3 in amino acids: CASGRTAYNSPLHF. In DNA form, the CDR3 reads TGTGCCAGTGGGCGGACCGCGTATAATTCACCCCTCCACTTT.

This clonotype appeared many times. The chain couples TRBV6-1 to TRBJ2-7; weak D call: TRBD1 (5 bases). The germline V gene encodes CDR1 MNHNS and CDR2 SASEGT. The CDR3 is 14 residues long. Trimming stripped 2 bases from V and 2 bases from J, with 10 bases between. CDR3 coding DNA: TGTGCCAGCAGTGAAAGGGGTTTGACCTACGAGCAGTACTTC. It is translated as CASSERGLTYEQYF.

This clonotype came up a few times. CDR3 coding DNA: TGCGCCAGCAGCCAACTGGACGGAAGCTCCTACGAGCAGTACTTC. Residues: CASSQLDGSSYEQYF. The chain combines TRBV4-1 with TRBJ2-7; D not certain. Germline V lookup: CDR1 MGHRA, CDR2 YSYEKL. Trimming took 2 bases from V and 0 from J, leaving 11 bases between them. The CDR3 is 15 residues long.

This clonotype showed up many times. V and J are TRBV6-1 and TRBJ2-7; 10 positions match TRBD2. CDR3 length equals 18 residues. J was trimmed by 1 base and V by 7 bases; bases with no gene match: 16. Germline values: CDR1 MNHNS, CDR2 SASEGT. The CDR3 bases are TGTGCCAGCACTTCGAGGGGGCTAGCGGGAGCTCTGTCCTACGAGCAGTACTTC. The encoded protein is CASTSRGLAGALSYEQYF.

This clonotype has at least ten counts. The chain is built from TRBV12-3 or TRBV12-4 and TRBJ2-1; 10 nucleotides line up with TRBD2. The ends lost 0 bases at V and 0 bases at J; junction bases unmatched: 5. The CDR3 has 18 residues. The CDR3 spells CASSLARLAGASYNEQFF. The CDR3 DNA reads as TGTGCCAGCAGTTTAGCGCGGCTAGCGGGGGCCTCCTACAATGAGCAGTTCTTC.

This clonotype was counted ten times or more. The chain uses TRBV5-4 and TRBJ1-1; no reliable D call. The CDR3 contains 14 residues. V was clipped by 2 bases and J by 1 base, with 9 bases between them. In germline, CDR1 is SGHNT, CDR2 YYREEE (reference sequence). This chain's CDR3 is CASSFPGRNTEAFF. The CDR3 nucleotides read TGTGCCAGCAGCTTCCCGGGGAGGAACACTGAAGCTTTCTTT.